The 4 T cell receptor beta chains below all came from one sample that was sequenced in a study of blood T cell repertoires in COVID-19. The assay was immunoSEQ multiplex PCR, and TCRdb's table has in-frame clones only and misses some. Of some 50,000 clones in the sample, approximately 80% were seen once. The sequenced sample consisted of peripheral blood. These receptors all stem from a human donor in a cohort sampled during active COVID-19.

CDR3 sequence: CASSPTPTPVDEQYF. Written as DNA, the CDR3 is TGTGCCAGCAGCCCGACTCCTACCCCTGTAGACGAGCAGTACTTC. V and J are TRBV5-6 and TRBJ2-7, with D hard to call. The V end was cut by 4 bases, the J end by 5 bases, with 19 bases between. The CDR3 is 15 amino acids. CDR1 SGHDT and CDR2 YYEEEE come from the germline V gene. Using reference TRBV5-6 and TRBJ2-7 for the parts outside the CDR3, the full variable domain is DAGVTQSPTHLIKTRGQQVTLRCSPKSGHDTVSWYQQALGQGPQFIFQYYEEEERQRGNFPDRFSGHQFPNYSSELNVNALLLGDSALYLCASSPTPTPVDEQYFGPGTRLTVT.

The chain couples TRBV19 to TRBJ1-1, with D unresolved. In germline, CDR1 is LNHDA, CDR2 SQIVND (reference sequence). This CDR3 comprises 12 residues. V was clipped by 1 base and J by 6 bases, with 6 bases between them. The CDR3 here is CASSIGIAEAFF. CDR3 bases: TGTGCCAGTAGTATAGGTATCGCTGAAGCTTTCTTT.

V and J are TRBV5-4 and TRBJ1-2, with D uncertain. The germline V and J ends were trimmed by 2 bases and 0 bases, with 5 bases remaining between them. In germline, CDR1 is SGHNT, CDR2 YYREEE (reference sequence). CDR3 size: 13 residues. The CDR3 spells CASSFRANYGYTF. The CDR3 DNA follows: TGTGCCAGCAGCTTTAGAGCTAACTATGGCTACACCTTC.

The J gene is TRBJ1-1, the V gene TRBV12-3 or TRBV12-4; the D is unclear. Deletions cut 4 bases from V and 5 bases from J, with 11 bases between. The CDR3 loop spans 13 amino acids. The DNA for the CDR3 is TGTGCCAGCAGTTCGGGAACGTGGACTGAAGCTTTCTTT. Protein: CASSSGTWTEAFF.